A single sample is the source of the 21 T cell receptor beta chains below, sequenced in a study of blood T cell repertoires in COVID-19. TCRdb's copy holds only in-frame clones and misses some; the assay was immunoSEQ multiplex PCR. The sample carries fewer than 400,000 clones, 85% to 90% recorded once. What was sequenced was peripheral blood. All receptors come from a human donor in a cohort sampled during active COVID-19.

This rearrangement joins TRBV10-3 to TRBJ2-1; TRBD2 matches at 11 bases. The CDR3 spans 15 residues. Per the germline V gene, CDR1 is ENHRY and CDR2 is SYGVKD. V lost 4 bases and J lost 3; bases outside the gene matches: 2. CDR3 in amino acids: CAISATSGSYNEQFF. CDR3 in DNA: TGTGCCATCAGTGCAACTAGCGGGAGCTACAATGAGCAGTTCTTC.

Details on this clone: The sample holds other DNA sequences that translate to the same CDR3. The rearrangement joins TRBV19 to TRBJ2-7; weak D call: TRBD1 (5 bases). The CDR3 is 14 amino acids. Germline loops: CDR1 LNHDA, CDR2 SQIVND (reference sequence). V gave up 3 bases and J gave up 3 bases, with 12 bases separating them. CDR3 region: CASSIGGRDYEQYF. The CDR3 DNA sequence: TGTGCCAGTAGTATCGGTGGCAGGGACTACGAGCAGTACTTC.

The gene calls are TRBV19 and TRBJ2-6; possible D gene TRBD1, 6 bases. The CDR3 extends over 16 amino acids. The V and J ends lost 6 bases and 0 bases respectively, with 12 bases between them. Germline CDR1 is LNHDA and CDR2 is SQIVND (reference sequence). DNA for the CDR3: TGTGCCAGTAGGTTGCTAGGGGGCTCTGGGGCCAACGTCCTGACTTTC. This sequence encodes CASRLLGGSGANVLTF.

This clone was seen once. This chain connects TRBV27 to TRBJ2-5; 7 positions match TRBD1. Germline V CDR1 and CDR2: MNHEY, SMNVEV (reference sequence). The CDR3 is 17 amino acids. Trimming cost V 6 bases and J 4 bases; bases outside gene matches: 17. The CDR3 region is CASSPGGRDREGETQYF. CDR3 sequence (DNA): TGTGCCAGCAGCCCTGGGGGTCGCGACAGGGAAGGAGAGACCCAGTACTTC.

This chain links TRBV7-2 with TRBJ2-7, with 10 positions matching TRBD2. The CDR3 contains 15 residues. Germline values: CDR1 SGHTA, CDR2 FQGNSA. With V trimmed by 2 bases and J by 3 bases, 4 bases remained unmatched. CDR3 coding DNA: TGTGCCAGCAGCTTACGGCTAGCGGGGGACTACGAGCAGTACTTC. It is translated as CASSLRLAGDYEQYF.

CDR3 DNA: TGTGCCTGGAGTGTATTCAATTTACAGGATAATGAAAAACTGTTTTTT. Protein product: CAWSVFNLQDNEKLFF. The J gene is TRBJ1-4, the V gene TRBV30; D might be TRBD1 (5 bases). CDR3 length: 16 residues. The germline V gene has CDR1 GTSNPN and CDR2 SVGIG (reference sequence). Trimming took off 0 bases at V and 4 bases at J, with 15 bases between the two ends.

The rearrangement uses TRBV7-2 and TRBJ2-1, with 9 bases identical to TRBD2. This CDR3 region has 15 residues. Germline V gene data show CDR1 as SGHTA and CDR2 as FQGNSA. V gave up 5 bases and J gave up 5 bases; unmatched junction bases: 7. In DNA form, the CDR3 reads TGTGCCAGCAGCCTTTTAGCGGGAGCCAACAATGAGCAGTTCTTC. This codes for CASSLLAGANNEQFF.

The chain recombines TRBV2 with TRBJ1-6; 10 positions match TRBD1. The germline V gene encodes CDR1 SNHLY and CDR2 FYNNEI. The length of the CDR3 is 15 residues. V dropped 6 bases and J dropped 6; count of bases not matched to a gene: 5. In nucleotides, the CDR3 is TGTGCCAGCAGCGCACGGACAGGGGGTAATTCACCCCTCCACTTT. This encodes CASSARTGGNSPLHF.

This chain uses TRBV25-1 with TRBJ2-1, with D perhaps TRBD2 (6 bases). From germline, CDR1 is MGHDK and CDR2 SYGVNS. V lost 3 bases, J lost 7 bases, and 16 bases lay in between. The CDR3 is 15 residues long. CDR3 sequence: CASSDTGGPRNEQFF. Here the CDR3 DNA reads TGTGCCAGCAGTGACACCGGGGGTCCAAGGAATGAGCAGTTCTTC.

This rearrangement joins TRBV19 to TRBJ2-2; maybe TRBD2 (7 bases). CDR3 size: 15 residues. Germline values: CDR1 LNHDA, CDR2 SQIVND (reference sequence). With 6 bases removed from V and 3 bases from J, the gap between germline ends came to 14 bases. Here the CDR3 DNA reads TGTGCCAGTAGCCCCCGGGGGGCCTACACCGGGGAGCTGTTTTTT. It translates to CASSPRGAYTGELFF.

The rearrangement joins TRBV28 to TRBJ2-1, with TRBD2 matching 9 bases. The CDR3 is 18 residues long. J was trimmed by 6 bases and V by 5 bases; bases with no gene match: 17. CDR1 is MDHEN and CDR2 is SYDVKM in the germline V gene. CDR3 nucleotides: TGTGCCAGCAGTCAAATTCTCCTTTTAGCGGGAGCCGGCAATGAGCAGTTCTTC. As protein: CASSQILLLAGAGNEQFF.

This sequence joins TRBV2 and TRBJ1-2; D might be TRBD1 (6 bases). The V gene lost 3 bases and the J gene lost 2 bases, with 13 bases spanning the gap. The germline gives CDR1 SNHLY, CDR2 FYNNEI. CDR3 length: 15 residues. The CDR3 DNA follows: TGTGCCAGCAGTGAGGCGACAGGTGGGAACTATGGCTACACCTTC. Protein: CASSEATGGNYGYTF.

The chain recombines TRBV6-6 with TRBJ1-6, with D unresolved. Per germline, CDR1 MNHNY and CDR2 SVGAGI (reference sequence). The CDR3 totals 15 residues. V was shortened by 0 bases and J by 9 bases, with 12 bases between the two germline ends. The CDR3 spells CASSYSGEGSSPLHF. The CDR3 nucleotides are TGTGCCAGCAGTTACTCGGGTGAGGGTAGTTCACCCCTCCACTTT.

The rearrangement uses TRBV27 and TRBJ2-1, with 11 nucleotides matching TRBD2. The CDR3 consists of 15 residues. V trimming: 3 bases; J trimming: 9 bases; junction bases outside the gene matches: 7. CDR1 is MNHEY and CDR2 is SMNVEV in the germline V gene (reference sequence). The CDR3 reads CASSLASGGRGEQFF. The CDR3 DNA follows: TGTGCCAGCAGTTTGGCTAGCGGGGGGCGGGGTGAGCAGTTCTTC.

This chain links TRBV19 with TRBJ2-2; D unclear. V lost 7 bases to trimming and J lost 1 base, with 13 bases between them. The CDR3 runs 15 residues. The germline V gene has CDR1 LNHDA and CDR2 SQIVND (reference sequence). The CDR3 DNA reads TGTGCCAGTAACGGTAATAGCTTGAACACCGGGGAGCTGTTTTTT. This gives the protein CASNGNSLNTGELFF.

The genes are TRBV3-1 (or the pseudogene TRBV3-2) and TRBJ1-2, with D uncertain. Deletions cut 1 base from V and 8 bases from J, with 11 bases between. The CDR3 has 13 amino acids. Germline assignment: CDR1 LGHDT and CDR2 YNNKEL (reference sequence). In DNA form, the CDR3 reads TGTGCCAGCAGCCAAGTTTCCGTCGGGGGCTACACCTTC. Protein: CASSQVSVGGYTF.

V gene TRBV9 combines with J gene TRBJ1-3, with D perhaps matching TRBD1 (5 bases). Trimming took off 6 bases at V and 0 bases at J, with 10 bases between the two ends. The CDR3 totals 14 residues. CDR1 is SGDLS, CDR2 YYNGEE, per germline. The CDR3 nucleotides read TGTGCCAGCACCAGCGACAGCTCTGGAAACACCATATATTTT. Translated: CASTSDSSGNTIYF.

The chain is built from TRBV5-4 and TRBJ2-1, with TRBD2 identical over 8 bases. This CDR3 has 15 residues. The germline CDR1 and CDR2 sequences are SGHNT and YYREEE (reference sequence). Trimming at V came to 0 bases and at J to 6 bases, leaving 5 bases not matched to a gene. The CDR3 DNA follows: TGTGCCAGCAGCTTGGTTACTAGCGGAACCAATGAGCAGTTCTTC. Amino acids: CASSLVTSGTNEQFF.

The chain has TRBV4-1 and TRBJ2-4; 9 positions match TRBD2. Germline V lookup: CDR1 MGHRA, CDR2 YSYEKL. This CDR3 region has 20 residues. Trimming took 1 base from V and 2 from J; bases not matched to a gene: 15. The CDR3 DNA reads TGCGCCAGCAGCCAAGGATATTATCGTGGCGGGGGGGCCTCCAAAAACATTCAGTACTTC. This codes for CASSQGYYRGGGASKNIQYF.

The chain combines TRBV5-1 with TRBJ1-2; a weak D match, TRBD1 (5 bases). Germline lookup yields CDR1 SGHRS and CDR2 YFSETQ. Trimming left V 4 bases short and J 2 bases short, with 15 bases between. CDR3 length: 15 amino acids. The CDR3 sequence is CASSRIQGPNYGYTF. CDR3 coding DNA: TGCGCCAGCAGCCGCATTCAGGGTCCCAACTATGGCTACACCTTC. Combining the CDR3 with reference TRBV5-1 and TRBJ1-2 gives the whole variable domain KAGVTQTPRYLIKTRGQQVTLSCSPISGHRSVSWYQQTPGQGLQFLFEYFSETQRNKGNFPGRFSGRQFSNSRSEMNVSTLELGDSALYLCASSRIQGPNYGYTFGSGTRLTVV.

V gene TRBV3-1 (or the pseudogene TRBV3-2) combines with J gene TRBJ2-5, with TRBD2 identical over 10 bases. The CDR3 runs to 17 residues. Germline assignment: CDR1 LGHDT and CDR2 YNNKEL (reference sequence). With 0 bases clipped from V and 4 bases from J, the junction kept 8 bases outside the gene matches. CDR3 DNA sequence: TGTGCCAGCAGCCAAGAGGTAGCGGGAGGAGGGGTAGAGACCCAGTACTTC. This gives the protein CASSQEVAGGGVETQYF.